Listed below are T cell receptor beta chains from one sample, sequenced in a study of shared clonotypes between healthy human individuals. Produced via immunoSEQ multiplex PCR; TCRdb's table is partial and in-frame only. This sample has 2,500,000 or so clones; around 90% occur once, and the top ten carry more than 0.12%. Sequencing was done on a sample of naive CD4+ T cells sorted from blood. Source of these receptors: a man younger than 30 in good health. The CDR3 runs from the conserved cysteine through the conserved F or W. A D gene is named only where the DNA matches it firmly. Where a row states a size, it is once, few, many or the class of an expanded clone; other rows omit it.

NA	TRBV28	TRBJ1-2	TRBD1	CASSSRPGQGDGYTF	TGTGCCAGCAGTAGCAGGCCGGGACAGGGGGATGGCTACACCTTC
once	TRBV21-1	TRBJ2-2	NA	CASSKSLTSGRATGELFF	TGTGCCAGCAGCAAATCCCTCACTAGCGGGAGGGCCACCGGGGAGCTGTTTTTT
NA	TRBV6-1	TRBJ1-5	TRBD1	CASSEGQGEGYSNQPQHF	TGTGCCAGCAGTGAAGGACAGGGGGAAGGTTATAGCAATCAGCCCCAGCATTTT
NA	TRBV28	TRBJ2-7	NA	CASSLGLLSSYEQYF	TGTGCCAGCAGCCTAGGACTTCTCAGCTCCTACGAGCAGTACTTC
NA	TRBV7-2	TRBJ2-7	NA	CASSLEGRIAVYEQYF	TGTGCCAGCAGCTTAGAAGGAAGAATAGCGGTATACGAGCAGTACTTC
NA	TRBV11-1	TRBJ1-2	NA	CASSSLTVNYGYTF	TGTGCCAGCAGCTCCCTGACAGTTAACTATGGCTACACCTTC
NA	TRBV30	TRBJ2-6	NA	CAWSSKLATGANVLTF	TGTGCCTGGAGTTCGAAGCTGGCTACGGGGGCCAACGTCCTGACTTTC
NA	TRBV9	TRBJ2-5	NA	CASSVAVGVSQETQYF	TGTGCCAGCAGCGTAGCTGTGGGGGTCAGTCAAGAGACCCAGTACTTC
NA	TRBV29-1	TRBJ2-7	TRBD2	CSVGTRTGSSYEQYF	TGCAGCGTTGGGACTAGGACGGGGAGCTCCTACGAGCAGTACTTC
NA	TRBV28	TRBJ1-3	NA	CASKENPGNTIYF	TGTGCCAGCAAGGAAAATCCTGGAAACACCATATATTTT
NA	TRBV11-1	TRBJ1-5	NA	CASSRSGARDQPQHF	TGTGCCAGCAGCCGCTCAGGGGCTAGGGATCAGCCCCAGCATTTT